This TCR beta chain was sequenced during a study of shared clonotypes between healthy human individuals. General observations from the study: Rarefaction demonstrated incomplete sorted-subset sequencing despite large depth. Few donors restricted represented genetic and exposure-history diversity. When naive CD4 clonotypes were compared across several donors, 5% to 5.5% were shared.

Sequencing used immunoSEQ multiplex PCR; TCRdb keeps in-frame clones, though not all of them. The table has 2 million to 2.5 million clones, 85% to 95% seen once. Comments on this clone: The antigen remains unidentified.

CDR1 and CDR2 from the germline V gene are MGHRA and YSYEKL. V lost 8 bases and J lost 7, with 13 bases in between. The CDR3 contains 12 residues. Sequencing was done on a sample of naive CD4+ T cells from PBMCs. As for subset: CD45RA+ positively selected. J is TRBJ2-3 and V is TRBV4-1; D might be TRBD1 (5 bases). The source is a man aged 18-30 years in good health. Some clones in this sample may be carry-over from other donors' samples. Here the CDR3 DNA reads TGCGCCAGCTCGGGCAGGGCACATACGCAGTATTTT. It yields the protein CASSGRAHTQYF.